This T cell receptor beta chain is from a study of naive and memory T cell subsets. Both TRBC1 and TRBC2 were covered by a beta constant-region primer of two equimolar oligonucleotides. TCRdb used MiXCR to reprocess the UMI-ligation and nested PCR reads, holding one entry per CDR3 protein. This sample has tens of thousands of distinct CDR3 sequences, with around 13% found just once. CDR3 length equals 11 residues. With 5 bases removed from V and 8 bases from J, the gap between germline ends came to 7 bases. CDR1 and CDR2 (germline): SEHNR, FQNEAQ (reference sequence). Separate alpha and beta amplification began at the second PCR step. Study-wide findings and caveats: In naive cells, over 90% of TCR sequences were seen only once.

At least ten counts were recorded for this clonotype. Its antigen remains unidentified. This clonotype was obtained from a human donor in good health. This chain connects TRBV7-9 to TRBJ2-1, with unresolved D. Material: central memory CD4+ T cells from blood. The CDR3 reads CASSIVDEQFF. CDR3 in DNA: TGTGCCAGCAGCATAGTAGATGAGCAGTTCTTC. Looking up the rest from reference TRBV7-9 and TRBJ2-1 gives the full variable domain: DTGVSQNPRHKITKRGQNVTFRCDPISEHNRLYWYRQTLGQGPEFLTYFQNEAQLEKSRLLSDRFSAERPKGSFSTLEIQRTEQGDSAMYLCASSIVDEQFFGPGTRLTVL.